This TCR beta chain was retrieved from a study of T-cell memory formation after mild COVID-19. Study information: TCR clusters showed largely donor specificity.

TCRdb re-called the 5' RACE reads with MiXCR, one entry per CDR3 protein. The sample comprises almost 350,000 distinct CDR3 sequences, about 20% of which are singletons, and roughly a fifth rests with the top ten. This clonotype was picked up a small number of times. Its antigen is as yet unknown. General observations from the study: Pre-infection memory already had some responding clones, implying cross-reactive memory joined.

This TCR derives from a young man who had mild COVID-19 (a few samples of this study predate the infection). Cell type and time point are not known. Material for sequencing was PBMCs or a T cell subset sorted from them (not recorded which).

The CDR3 sequence: CASSQLAPELFF. CDR3 sequence (DNA): TGTGCCAGCAGCCAACTCGCCCCGGAGCTGTTTTTT. The chain joins TRBV7-6 to TRBJ2-2; D gene uncertain. Trimming removed 5 bases from V and 10 bases from J, with 11 bases in between. This CDR3 has 12 amino acids. Germline CDR1 reads SGHVS; CDR2 reads FNYEAQ. Looking up the rest from reference TRBV7-6 and TRBJ2-2 gives the full variable domain: GAGVSQSPRYKVTKRGQDVALRCDPISGHVSLYWYRQALGQGPEFLTYFNYEAQQDKSGLPNDRFSAERPEGSISTLTIQRTEQRDSAMYRCASSQLAPELFFGEGSRLTVL.